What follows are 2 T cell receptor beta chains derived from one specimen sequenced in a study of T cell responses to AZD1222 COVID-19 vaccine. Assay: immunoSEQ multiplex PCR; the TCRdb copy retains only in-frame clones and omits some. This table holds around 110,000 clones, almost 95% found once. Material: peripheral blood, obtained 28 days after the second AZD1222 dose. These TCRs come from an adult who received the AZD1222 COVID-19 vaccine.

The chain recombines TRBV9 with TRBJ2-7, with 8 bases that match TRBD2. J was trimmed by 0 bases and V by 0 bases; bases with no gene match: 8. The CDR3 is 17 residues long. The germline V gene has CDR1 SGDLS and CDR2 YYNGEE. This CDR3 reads CASSVGLAGGSSYEQYF. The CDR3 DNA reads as TGTGCCAGCAGCGTAGGGCTAGCGGGTGGAAGCTCCTACGAGCAGTACTTC.

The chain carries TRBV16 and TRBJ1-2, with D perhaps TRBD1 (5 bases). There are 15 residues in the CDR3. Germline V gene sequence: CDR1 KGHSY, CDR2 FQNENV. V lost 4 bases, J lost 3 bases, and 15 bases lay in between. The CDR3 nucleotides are TGTGCCAGCAGCCGACAGTTGCAGTTAGACTATGGCTACACCTTC. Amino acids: CASSRQLQLDYGYTF.